A selection of T cell receptor beta chains follows, all from one sample in a study of blood T cell repertoires in COVID-19. Sequencing was performed with immunoSEQ multiplex PCR; in TCRdb, only in-frame clones are kept and a portion is missing. The data contain some 350,000 clones, 83% of them singletons. Specimen: peripheral blood. All receptors derive from a young man with active or convalescent COVID-19. The CDR3 runs from the conserved cysteine through the conserved F or W. D genes are given only for firm matches. Some rows mark clone size as missing; the rest say once, few, many or name a class of expanded clone.

.	TRBV28	TRBD1	TRBJ1-3	TGTGCCAGCAGTTTGGGCAGGGGGTTTAAGAGGGCTGGAAACACCATATATTTT	CASSLGRGFKRAGNTIYF
.	TRBV11-2	TRBD2	TRBJ2-7	TGTGCCAGCAGCACTAGCGGTGCACGTTACGAGCAGTACTTC	CASSTSGARYEQYF
once	TRBV28	TRBD2	TRBJ2-7	TGTGCCAGCAGTGGGGCGGGGACTAGCGGGACTTACTACGAGCAGTACTTC	CASSGAGTSGTYYEQYF
.	TRBV27	TRBD1	TRBJ1-6	TGTGCCAGCAAAAGGGGGGACAGGGGTTCACCCCTCCACTTT	CASKRGDRGSPLHF
.	TRBV5-1	TRBD1	TRBJ1-1	TGCGCCAGCAGCTCCCGGCCAGGGGGCATTGGCACTGAAGCTTTCTTT	CASSSRPGGIGTEAFF
.	TRBV28	TRBD2	TRBJ2-4	TGTGCCAGCAGCTACGCTGGACTAGCGGGAGCCATTCAGTACTTC	CASSYAGLAGAIQYF
.	TRBV6-5	TRBD1	TRBJ1-2	TGTGCCAGCAGATTTTTACAGGGGGCCAATGGCTACACCTTC	CASRFLQGANGYTF
.	TRBV11-2	TRBD2	TRBJ2-7	TGTGCCAGCAGGAAACTAGCGGGCTCCTACGAGCAGTACTTC	CASRKLAGSYEQYF
few	TRBV11-2	TRBD2	TRBJ2-1	TGTGCCAGCAGGCATAAACGGGCTAGCGGGAGGCAGGGCAATGAGCAGTTCTTC	CASRHKRASGRQGNEQFF
.	TRBV21-1	.	TRBJ2-7	TGTGCCAGCAGCAACCCTAGGGAGACCCCCTACGAGCAGTACTTC	CASSNPRETPYEQYF
.	TRBV2	TRBD2	TRBJ2-3	TGTGCCAGCAGTGGACGCGGGAGTAAGGGGACAGATACGCAGTATTTT	CASSGRGSKGTDTQYF
.	TRBV7-9	.	TRBJ1-4	TGTGCCAGCAGCTATCAGGCCGAAAAACTGTTTTTT	CASSYQAEKLFF
.	TRBV28	.	TRBJ1-3	TGTGCCAGCAGCCCCTCCGAGGGCCCTGGAAACACCATATATTTT	CASSPSEGPGNTIYF
.	TRBV25-1	.	TRBJ2-2	TGTGCCAGCATAGAGGAGAACACCGGGGAGCTGTTTTTT	CASIEENTGELFF
.	TRBV28	.	TRBJ2-3	TGTGCCAGCAGTCAGTGGAGGGGTACGCAGTATTTT	CASSQWRGTQYF
once	TRBV7-2	.	TRBJ1-2	TGTGCCAGCAGCTTCGGGGCTAACTATGGCTACACCTTC	CASSFGANYGYTF
.	TRBV5-8	TRBD1	TRBJ1-5	TGTGCCAGCAGCCTCGGGACAGTTAGCAATCAGCCCCAGCATTTT	CASSLGTVSNQPQHF
.	TRBV18	.	TRBJ1-1	TGTGCCAGCTCACCACGGCAGACTTACACTGAAGCTTTCTTT	CASSPRQTYTEAFF
.	TRBV19	.	TRBJ2-3	TGTGCCAAGCCTCAGGGGACGCGAAGCACAGATACGCAGTATTTT	CAKPQGTRSTDTQYF
once	TRBV27	TRBD1	TRBJ2-1	TGTGCCAGTTCCGGGACAGGGGGCGTTGAGCAGTTCTTC	CASSGTGGVEQFF
few	TRBV4-3	.	TRBJ1-3	TGCGCCAGCAGCCCGCGCCCCGGCTCTGGAAACACCATATATTTT	CASSPRPGSGNTIYF
.	TRBV7-8	.	TRBJ1-2	TGTGCCAGCAGCTCTGACCTGGGGGGTTTCTATGGCTACACCTTC	CASSSDLGGFYGYTF
.	TRBV5-1	TRBD1	TRBJ2-3	TGCGCCAGCAGCTTGGAGGACAGGGGGCACACAGATACGCAGTATTTT	CASSLEDRGHTDTQYF
.	TRBV7-2	.	TRBJ1-2	TGTGCCAGCAGCTTAGCAGCAGGATCCCTTAACTATGGCTACACCTTC	CASSLAAGSLNYGYTF
.	TRBV30	.	TRBJ1-1	TGTGCCTGGATCACGCTTGCAGGGAAGGAAGCTTTCTTT	CAWITLAGKEAFF
.	TRBV6-2/TRBV6-3	TRBD1	TRBJ2-1	TGTGCCAGCAGTTACTCGACAGGGACAGGGGAGCGCAATGAGCAGTTCTTC	CASSYSTGTGERNEQFF
once	TRBV27	TRBD2	TRBJ2-3	TGTGCCAGCCGGGAGGCCCTAGTGCAAGATACGCAGTATTTT	CASREALVQDTQYF
.	TRBV19	TRBD1	TRBJ1-6	TGTGCCAGTACCCAACCTAGGGGGCGCGAACCCCTCCACTTT	CASTQPRGREPLHF
.	TRBV6-4	.	TRBJ2-2	TGTGCCAGCAGTTTCGGTTCCGGGGAGCTGTTTTTT	CASSFGSGELFF
.	TRBV6-5	.	TRBJ1-5	TGTGCCAGCAGTTCGGCCGCGGATCAGCCCCAGCATTTT	CASSSAADQPQHF
.	TRBV9	.	TRBJ2-2	TGTGCCAGCAGCGCCACCAAAGTCTACCTCACCGGGGAGCTGTTTTTT	CASSATKVYLTGELFF
.	TRBV30	.	TRBJ1-1	TGTGCCTGGAGTGTTGAACCCTTGGCTGGAGCTTTCTTT	CAWSVEPLAGAFF
once	TRBV28	.	TRBJ1-3	TGTGCCAGCAATCAGGGACTCTCTGGAAACACCATATATTTT	CASNQGLSGNTIYF
.	TRBV12-3/TRBV12-4	.	TRBJ1-2	TGTGCCAGCAGTTTGAGTGCCAACTATGGCTACACCTTC	CASSLSANYGYTF
.	TRBV19	TRBD1	TRBJ1-5	TGTGCCAGTAGTAATACAGGGGGCTCTCAGCCCCAGCATTTT	CASSNTGGSQPQHF
.	TRBV4-3	TRBD1	TRBJ1-2	TGCGCCAGCAGCCAAGGGTATGGGGACAGGGTTCTTTATGGCTACACCTTC	CASSQGYGDRVLYGYTF
.	TRBV9	.	TRBJ2-2	TGTGCCAGCAGCGTAGTAGGGGCGGCAGACACTTCCGGGGAGCTGTTTTTT	CASSVVGAADTSGELFF
.	TRBV25-1	TRBD1	TRBJ1-1	TGTGCCAGCAGTGAAGGGACAGGGGGCACTGAAGCTTTCTTT	CASSEGTGGTEAFF